Here is one TCR beta chain with its context. Its antigen is as yet unknown. Per the authors' pipeline: ImmunoSEQ gave junction-only sequences without quality scores, so filtering differed. Some clones are missing from TCRdb's copy, which holds only in-frame ones; the method was immunoSEQ multiplex PCR. V and J calls and clone size are given by that table; D and trimming were obtained from the DNA. The sample has 190,000 or so clones, roughly 93% seen once. The data are from a study of shared clonotypes between healthy human individuals. General observations from the study: In general, naive subsets displayed greater estimated richness than memory subsets did. The study found about 5.1% of naive CD4 clonotypes shared across a handful of donors. Some clonotypes were shared by all four sorted-subset donors, while others were not shared. The non-shared ones had lower generation probabilities than the shared ones.

The source material was naive CD4+ T cells sorted from blood. The subset denotes: CD45RA+ positively selected. The sequence came from a woman aged 25 to 39 in good health.

CDR3 DNA sequence: TGTGCCAGCAGCACACGGGCGGACGGGGAGCTGTTTTTT. This encodes CASSTRADGELFF. The genes are TRBV7-2 and TRBJ2-2; D is unclear. The CDR3 length is 13 residues. Germline assignment: CDR1 SGHTA and CDR2 FQGNSA. V shed 5 bases and J shed 7 bases, with 11 bases lying between them.